The 12 T cell receptor beta chains in this list originate from one sample, sequenced in a study of T cells in Graves' hyperthyroidism and ophthalmopathy. TCR beta CDR3 sequences were amplified from RNA transcripts. The study used the HTBI primer set for a first-round RT-PCR of the TCR CDR3. TCRdb re-analysed the multiplex PCR reads in MiXCR, keeping a single row per CDR3 protein. The sample contains 350,000 to 400,000 distinct CDR3 sequences, about 15% of which appear only once. Sequenced sample: blood. These TCRs come from a woman aged 25-40 years with Graves' hyperthyroidism.

This clonotype occurred a few times. The CDR3 region is CASSVELAGSEQFF. The CDR3 coding sequence is TGTGCCAGCAGCGTAGAACTAGCGGGAAGTGAGCAGTTCTTC. This chain connects TRBV9 to TRBJ2-1, with 10 bases identical to TRBD2. V lost 0 bases to trimming and J lost 9 bases; unmatched junction nucleotides: 3. The germline gives CDR1 SGDLS, CDR2 YYNGEE. This CDR3 contains 14 residues.

CDR3 sequence: CASSGTGGDTQYF. CDR3 coding DNA: TGCGCCAGCAGTGGGACAGGGGGCGATACGCAGTATTTT. V gene TRBV10-1 combines with J gene TRBJ2-3, with 11 bases matching TRBD1. This CDR3 region has 13 residues. Germline assignment: CDR1 WNHNN and CDR2 SYGVQD (reference sequence). The V segment lost 4 bases and the J segment 6 bases; nucleotides outside the gene matches: 0.

V usage is TRBV20-1 and J usage is TRBJ2-7, with 8 nucleotides matching TRBD2. The CDR3 is 13 residues long. The junction had 4 bases not matched to a gene; V was cut back by 3 bases and J by 3 bases. CDR1 is DFQATT, CDR2 SNEGSKA, per germline (reference sequence). The DNA for the CDR3 is TGCAGTGCTAGTCAGCGGGGGAACTACGAGCAGTACTTC. Translation: CSASQRGNYEQYF.

Worth noting for this clonotype: Possible read error: a much larger clone is one base away. The chain employs TRBV30 and TRBJ2-7, with D possibly being TRBD1 or TRBD2 (5 bases each). Germline assignment: CDR1 GTSNPN and CDR2 SVGIG (reference sequence). There are 14 residues in the CDR3. V shed 1 base and J shed 6 bases, with 16 bases lying between them. CDR3: CAWSGLMGDREQYF. The CDR3 DNA is TGTGCCTGGAGTGGGTTGATGGGGGATCGCGAGCAGTACTTC.

In this sample, this clonotype turned up a few times. The rearrangement uses TRBV2 and TRBJ2-7; TRBD1 might be the D (6 bases). CDR1 and CDR2 from the germline V gene are SNHLY and FYNNEI. This CDR3 has 14 residues. Trimming removed 6 bases at V and 6 bases at J, with 18 bases between. DNA of the CDR3: TGTGCCAGCAGCAACAGAAGGACAGAGGGCGAGCAGTACTTC. Its translation is CASSNRRTEGEQYF.

This clonotype was seen ten or more times. The chain employs TRBV9 and TRBJ2-1; 8 bases match TRBD2. J lost 9 bases, V lost 4 bases, and 12 bases had no gene match. Germline CDR1 is SGDLS and CDR2 is YYNGEE. This CDR3 has 15 residues. The CDR3 protein is CASSSSRGRPSEQFF. For the CDR3, the DNA is TGTGCCAGCAGCTCGTCCCGCGGGAGGCCTAGTGAGCAGTTCTTC.

The chain recombines TRBV13 with TRBJ2-7, with 10 bases identical to TRBD2. The CDR3 is 16 amino acids. V lost 1 base, J lost 7 bases, and 10 bases stayed unmatched. The germline V gene encodes CDR1 PRHDT and CDR2 FYEKMQ (reference sequence). The DNA of the CDR3 is TGTGCCAGCAGCTTAGCCCCTAGCGGGAGTTGGGATGAGCAGTACTTC. It translates to CASSLAPSGSWDEQYF.

This clonotype was seen a handful of times. Because the CDR3 is missing its conserved closing phenylalanine or tryptophan, this is likely a read error. The V gene is TRBV6-5, the J gene TRBJ1-2; D is uncertain. Germline loops: CDR1 MNHEY, CDR2 SVGAGI. The CDR3 is 14 amino acids. Trimming left V 2 bases short and J 3 bases short, with 10 bases between. The CDR3 nucleotides are TGTGCCAGCAGTTACGCCGTCCGTGACTATGGCTACACCTCC. Translating it yields CASSYAVRDYGYTS.

There are many counts of this clonotype. The CDR3 sequence: CASTRWGEQYF. DNA for the CDR3: TGTGCCAGCACCCGTTGGGGGGAGCAGTACTTC. This chain joins TRBV28 and TRBJ2-7; D possibly matches TRBD1 or TRBD2 (5 bases each). Trimming pared 7 bases from V and 7 bases from J, leaving 11 bases between. CDR1 is MDHEN, CDR2 SYDVKM, per germline. The CDR3 totals 11 residues.

This clonotype was detected only a few times. V usage is TRBV29-1 and J usage is TRBJ2-7; 7 bases match TRBD1. There are 15 residues in the CDR3. V trimming: 0 bases; J trimming: 0 bases; junction bases outside the gene matches: 5. The germline CDR1 and CDR2 sequences are SQVTM and ANQGSEA. Written as DNA, the CDR3 is TGCAGCGTTGAAGATCTACAGGGGAGCTCCTACGAGCAGTACTTC. This sequence encodes CSVEDLQGSSYEQYF.

This clonotype was counted many times. This chain uses TRBV12-5 with TRBJ2-3; D uncertain. V lost 6 bases to trimming and J lost 2 bases, with 9 bases between them. Germline values: CDR1 LGHNT, CDR2 FRNRAP. There are 13 residues in the CDR3. The CDR3 loop reads CASGEDPTDTQYF. DNA for the CDR3: TGTGCTAGTGGCGAAGACCCCACAGATACGCAGTATTTT.

This clonotype was seen repeatedly, ten times or more. The chain recombines TRBV3-1 with TRBJ2-1; D is possibly TRBD2 (6 bases). The germline V gene has CDR1 LGHDT and CDR2 YNNKEL (reference sequence). V was pared by 4 bases and J by 0 bases, with 13 bases between. The CDR3 loop spans 16 amino acids. The CDR3 region is CASSPGLTRSYNEQFF. The CDR3 coding sequence is TGTGCCAGCAGCCCCGGACTAACCCGCTCCTACAATGAGCAGTTCTTC.